These 31 T cell receptor beta chains were all obtained from the same sample, sequenced in a study of tumor-infiltrating lymphocytes in localized non-small cell lung cancer. Repertoires were generated with immunoSEQ multiplex PCR, while TCRdb's copy carries only in-frame clones and drops some. The sample contains more than 10,000 clones, around three fifths of which appear only once. Sequencing was carried out using lung tumor tissue. The receptors originated from a human donor with non-small cell lung cancer.

The chain carries TRBV28 and TRBJ1-2; D is perhaps TRBD1 (5 bases). The V gene lost 5 bases and the J gene lost 4 bases, with 14 bases spanning the gap. The CDR3 is 14 residues long. Germline-derived CDR1 and CDR2 are MDHEN and SYDVKM. The CDR3 nucleotides are TGTGCCAGCAGTGCTATACAGGTCCCCTATGGCTACACCTTC. Amino acid sequence: CASSAIQVPYGYTF.

J is TRBJ2-7 and V is TRBV7-9, with a weak D call TRBD1 (6 bases). The CDR3 is 14 residues long. Germline V lookup: CDR1 SEHNR, CDR2 FQNEAQ (reference sequence). The ends were cut back, 5 bases at V and 3 bases at J, with 14 bases in the middle. The chain's CDR3 is CASSPQGAHYEQYF. CDR3 DNA sequence: TGTGCCAGCAGCCCACAGGGTGCCCACTACGAGCAGTACTTC.

The chain carries TRBV6-1 and TRBJ1-5; D unclear. Germline-derived CDR1 and CDR2 are MNHNS and SASEGT. The V end was cut by 3 bases, the J end by 14 bases, with 11 bases between. The CDR3 covers 11 residues. The CDR3 DNA sequence: TGTGCCAGCAGTGAGTTAACAGCCGAGCATTTT. Residues: CASSELTAEHF.

This CDR3 reads CASSLRLAGDIQYF. The CDR3 DNA is TGCGCCAGCAGCTTAAGACTAGCTGGGGACATTCAGTACTTC. The V call is TRBV5-1, the J call TRBJ2-4; 7 positions match TRBD2. Per the germline V gene, CDR1 is SGHRS and CDR2 is YFSETQ. The CDR3 contains 14 residues. Trimming cost V 2 bases and J 8 bases; bases outside gene matches: 7.

This chain connects TRBV7-8 to TRBJ2-1; 9 nucleotides align to TRBD1. The CDR3 covers 13 residues. V lost 5 bases to trimming and J lost 10 bases; unmatched junction nucleotides: 6. CDR1 is SGHVS, CDR2 FQNEAQ, per germline. CDR3 sequence (DNA): TGTGCCAGCAGCCCCGGACAGGGGAGGGAGCAGTTCTTC. Protein: CASSPGQGREQFF.

The CDR3 DNA reads TGTGCCTGGAGTGTACTAGCGGAACCCTACGAGCAGTACTTC. Protein sequence: CAWSVLAEPYEQYF. V is TRBV30 and J is TRBJ2-7; 8 nucleotides agree with TRBD2. The CDR3 has 14 amino acids. J lost 2 bases, V lost 0 bases, and 3 bases had no gene match. CDR1 and CDR2 (germline): GTSNPN, SVGIG (reference sequence).

Only one count was recorded for this clone. The chain couples TRBV6-5 to TRBJ2-1; no clear D. V was shortened by 2 bases and J by 6 bases, with 2 bases between the two germline ends. The CDR3 extends over 11 amino acids. Germline V CDR1 and CDR2: MNHEY, SVGAGI. CDR3 coding DNA: TGTGCCAGCAGTTACCTCAATGAGCAGTTCTTC. Translating it yields CASSYLNEQFF.

In its sample, this clone is large (0.1 to 1%). The chain couples TRBV6-7 to TRBJ2-5, with 7 bases matching TRBD2. TRBV6-7 is reported as an ORF; its role is uncertain. This CDR3 is built from 16 residues. V shed 7 bases and J 1 base; nucleotides not matched to a gene: 12. The CDR3 loop reads CASIGGSASGQETQYF. The CDR3 DNA follows: TGTGCCAGCATCGGGGGTAGCGCTAGCGGCCAAGAGACCCAGTACTTC.

Only one count was recorded for this clone. DNA of the CDR3: TGCGCCAGCAGCCCCAGTGGAGGGAGTTGGGCCTACGAGCAGTACTTC. Residues: CASSPSGGSWAYEQYF. The chain combines TRBV5-1 with TRBJ2-7, with TRBD2 as a possible D gene (6 bases). The CDR3 runs 16 residues. Germline V gives CDR1 SGHRS, CDR2 YFSETQ. V was shortened by 4 bases and J by 2 bases, with 19 bases between the two germline ends.

This chain uses TRBV30 with TRBJ2-7; TRBD1 aligns across 8 bases. The CDR3 has 13 amino acids. V lost 4 bases and J lost 3; bases outside the gene matches: 5. Germline assignment: CDR1 GTSNPN and CDR2 SVGIG (reference sequence). The CDR3 nucleotides read TGTGCCTGGATGGGAGGACAGGGCTACGAGCAGTACTTC. Translation gives CAWMGGQGYEQYF.

The CDR3 here is CASSSTSGGPDEQFF. Written as DNA, the CDR3 is TGTGCCAGCTCATCGACTAGCGGGGGTCCCGATGAGCAGTTCTTC. The V call is TRBV18, the J call TRBJ2-1; 12 positions match TRBD2. The CDR3 totals 15 residues. After removal of 5 bases from V and 8 bases from J, the junction contained 7 bases not matched to a gene. The V gene's germline CDR1 is KGHSH and CDR2 LQKENI.

The gene calls are TRBV6-5 and TRBJ1-1, with D unclear. CDR3 length: 14 residues. The V end lost 0 bases, the J end lost 3 bases, and 8 bases lay between the germline ends. Germline CDR1 MNHEY, CDR2 SVGAGI. In DNA form, the CDR3 reads TGTGCCAGCAGTTACTCGAGTTCGGACACTGAAGCTTTCTTT. It translates to CASSYSSSDTEAFF.

The chain is built from TRBV18 and TRBJ2-1, with D uncertain. Germline CDR1 is KGHSH and CDR2 is LQKENI. The V gene lost 3 bases and the J gene lost 9 bases, with 6 bases spanning the gap. The CDR3 totals 11 residues. The CDR3 coding sequence is TGTGCCAGCTCACCGGCCGGTGAGCAGTTCTTC. Encoded protein: CASSPAGEQFF.

This clone was seen once. The chain carries TRBV6-1 and TRBJ2-5, with D possibly called TRBD1 or TRBD2 (5 bases each). Trimming removed 1 base from V and 5 bases from J, with 17 bases in between. The CDR3 is 16 amino acids. The germline V gene encodes CDR1 MNHNS and CDR2 SASEGT. CDR3 in DNA: TGTGCCAGCAGTGAAGTAAGGACGACTTGGGGGGAGACCCAGTACTTC. Encoded protein: CASSEVRTTWGETQYF.

The genes are TRBV7-2 and TRBJ2-7, with 7 bases lining up with TRBD2. The ends lost 5 bases at V and 5 bases at J; junction bases unmatched: 12. Germline CDR1 SGHTA, CDR2 FQGNSA. This CDR3 region has 15 residues. CDR3 residues: CASSLGRGRVDEQYF. The CDR3 bases are TGTGCCAGCAGCCTCGGGCGAGGGAGGGTCGACGAGCAGTACTTC.

The chain links TRBV7-9 to TRBJ1-1; TRBD1 matches 7 bases. V lost 2 bases to trimming and J lost 10 bases; unmatched junction nucleotides: 7. Germline CDR1 reads SEHNR; CDR2 reads FQNEAQ (reference sequence). This CDR3 spans 13 amino acids. CDR3 coding DNA: TGTGCCAGCAGCTTAACAGAACAGGGGAGAGCTTTCTTT. Protein: CASSLTEQGRAFF.

The chain is built from TRBV7-8 and TRBJ1-5; D is uncertain. The ends were cut back, 5 bases at V and 10 bases at J, with 18 bases in the middle. The CDR3 covers 14 residues. Germline V gene data show CDR1 as SGHVS and CDR2 as FQNEAQ. CDR3 amino acids: CASSEAGPTRPQHF. DNA of the CDR3: TGTGCCAGCAGCGAAGCCGGGCCGACACGACCCCAGCATTTT.

This clone has only a few counts. This sequence joins TRBV30 and TRBJ1-5; weak D call: TRBD1 (6 bases). Per the germline V gene, CDR1 is GTSNPN and CDR2 is SVGIG (reference sequence). The CDR3 contains 14 residues. V lost 5 bases to trimming and J lost 6 bases, with 17 bases between them. The chain's CDR3 is CAWGLTGLGQPQHF. The DNA of the CDR3 is TGTGCCTGGGGCCTTACAGGGCTGGGTCAGCCCCAGCATTTT.

This clone appeared once. The V and J genes are TRBV18 and TRBJ2-2; D might be TRBD2 (7 bases). The CDR3 runs 15 residues. CDR1 KGHSH and CDR2 LQKENI come from the germline V gene. The V end was cut by 2 bases, the J end by 5 bases, with 12 bases between. The chain's CDR3 is CASSPGGARTGELFF. In DNA, the CDR3 is TGTGCCAGCTCACCAGGGGGGGCGCGGACCGGGGAGCTGTTTTTT.

The chain links TRBV11-2 to TRBJ2-7; a weak D match, TRBD1 (5 bases). The CDR3 is made up of 16 amino acids. Deletions cut 5 bases from V and 4 bases from J, with 21 bases between. Germline CDR1 is SGHAT and CDR2 is FQNNGV. The CDR3 is CASSPIRGRAHYEQYF. The DNA of the CDR3 is TGTGCCAGCAGCCCTATAAGGGGCAGGGCCCATTACGAGCAGTACTTC.

The CDR3 DNA reads TGTGCCAGCAGCCAGACCTGGGGGCGGGGGGCTCCAGCGACCGGGGAGCTGTTTTTT. It encodes CASSQTWGRGAPATGELFF. V and J are TRBV11-3 and TRBJ2-2; 8 bases match TRBD2. Looked up from germline, CDR1 is SGHNT and CDR2 is YENEEA. V lost 5 bases, J lost 5 bases, and 19 bases stayed unmatched. The CDR3 loop spans 19 amino acids.

This chain uses TRBV29-1 with TRBJ2-7; 9 bases are a match to TRBD1. Germline lookup yields CDR1 SQVTM and CDR2 ANQGSEA. This CDR3 has 13 residues. The V and J ends lost 4 bases and 4 bases, in that order; junction bases with no gene match: 5. The CDR3 loop is CSVAGTGRYEQYF. The CDR3 region has the DNA TGCAGCGTTGCCGGGACAGGGAGGTACGAGCAGTACTTC.

The chain is built from TRBV5-4 and TRBJ2-5; TRBD2 matches at 9 bases. The CDR3 loop spans 16 amino acids. V gave up 2 bases and J gave up 3 bases; unmatched junction bases: 8. The V gene's germline CDR1 is SGHNT and CDR2 YYREEE (reference sequence). The CDR3 loop reads CASSFSSGRGEETQYF. Here the CDR3 DNA reads TGTGCCAGCAGCTTTAGTAGCGGGAGAGGGGAAGAGACCCAGTACTTC.

This chain connects TRBV19 to TRBJ1-5, with D tentatively TRBD1 (6 bases). The V end lost 4 bases, the J end lost 7 bases, and 11 bases lay between the germline ends. Germline V gene data show CDR1 as LNHDA and CDR2 as SQIVND (reference sequence). The CDR3 loop spans 13 amino acids. The CDR3 coding sequence is TGTGCCAGTAGTACCGTCAGGGGACAGCCCCAGCATTTT. Translated, it gives CASSTVRGQPQHF.

The chain employs TRBV4-1 and TRBJ1-2; 8 bases map to TRBD1. Germline V gene data show CDR1 as MGHRA and CDR2 as YSYEKL. The CDR3 has 14 amino acids. With V trimmed by 2 bases and J by 3 bases, 2 bases remained unmatched. The CDR3 spells CASSQKTGDYGYTF. CDR3 nucleotide sequence: TGCGCCAGCAGCCAAAAGACAGGGGACTATGGCTACACCTTC.

By sample share, this clone is large. The rearrangement uses TRBV7-3 and TRBJ2-3; D gene uncertain. V was shortened by 2 bases and J by 6 bases, with 9 bases between the two germline ends. CDR1 and CDR2 from the germline V gene are SGHTA and FQGTGA. The CDR3 consists of 13 residues. The CDR3 DNA reads TGTGCCAGCAGCTTAGTGGAGTGGGATACGCAGTATTTT. Encoded protein: CASSLVEWDTQYF.

This clone counts as medium-sized. The genes are TRBV2 and TRBJ2-6, with D maybe TRBD2 (6 bases). Germline-derived CDR1 and CDR2 are SNHLY and FYNNEI. Trimming removed 8 bases from V and 10 bases from J, with 6 bases in between. There are 10 residues in the CDR3. CDR3 residues: CASGGNVLTF. The CDR3 nucleotides are TGTGCCAGCGGGGGGAACGTCCTGACTTTC.

DNA for the CDR3: TGTGCCAGCTCACCAGGGACAGGGGGCCTCGAGCAGTACTTC. Translated, it gives CASSPGTGGLEQYF. The chain combines TRBV18 with TRBJ2-7; 12 bases fit TRBD1. The CDR3 totals 14 residues. Germline CDR1 KGHSH, CDR2 LQKENI. Unmatched junction bases numbered 2, after V lost 2 bases and J lost 6 bases.

The rearrangement links TRBV6-1 to TRBJ2-7; D is uncertain. The CDR3 is made up of 11 amino acids. The V end was cut by 6 bases, the J end by 6 bases, with 9 bases between. Germline CDR1 and CDR2: MNHNS and SASEGT. CDR3 protein: CASSRESEQYF. Here the CDR3 DNA reads TGTGCCAGCAGCCGCGAATCCGAGCAGTACTTC.

The table lists this clone with a few counts. CDR3 bases: TGTGCCAGCAGCTTTGGACACGTCTCTGGGGCCAACGTCCTGACTTTC. It codes for CASSFGHVSGANVLTF. The chain uses TRBV9 and TRBJ2-6, with D possibly TRBD1 on 5 matching bases. The V end was cut by 4 bases, the J end by 0 bases, with 11 bases between. Germline assignment: CDR1 SGDLS and CDR2 YYNGEE. CDR3 length: 16 amino acids.

This clone occurred a few times. The CDR3 DNA reads as TGTGCCAGTAGTATAGATCGGGGTAGCAATCAGCCCCAGCATTTT. This gives the protein CASSIDRGSNQPQHF. This rearrangement joins TRBV19 to TRBJ1-5; D not certain. Germline V gene data show CDR1 as LNHDA and CDR2 as SQIVND (reference sequence). The V end lost 0 bases, the J end lost 0 bases, and 6 bases lay between the germline ends. This CDR3 has 15 residues.